The rows below give T cell receptor beta chains drawn from one sample of a study of blood T cell repertoires in COVID-19. The repertoire was sequenced with immunoSEQ multiplex PCR; TCRdb's copy has only in-frame clones and lacks some. The data show 250,000 or so clones, with just under 90% seen just once and roughly 4% held by the top ten. Sequencing was performed on PBMCs or T cells enriched from blood (not recorded which). The receptors stem from a woman aged 25 to 39 with acute COVID-19. Each CDR3 is given with its conserved first and last residue. The D gene is left open where the match is weak. The size of a clone is reported for some rows only, either as once, few or many, or as a class for expanded clones.

v_gene,len,j_gene,d_gene,abundance,CDR3aa,CDR3nt
TRBV19,13,TRBJ2-1,TRBD2,NA,CASWTSGRDEQFF,TGTGCCAGCTGGACTAGCGGGAGGGATGAGCAGTTCTTC
TRBV6-6,18,TRBJ2-3,TRBD2,NA,CASSRYGGLVTVTDTQYF,TGTGCCAGCAGTCGTTACGGAGGACTAGTCACGGTTACAGATACGCAGTATTTT
TRBV5-1,13,TRBJ2-7,TRBD1,NA,CASSLGDRGEQYF,TGCGCCAGCAGCTTGGGGGACAGGGGCGAGCAGTACTTC
TRBV7-3,14,TRBJ2-1,TRBD2,NA,CASSPLLAGGEQFF,TGTGCCAGCAGCCCCCTTTTAGCGGGAGGCGAGCAGTTCTTC
TRBV19,13,TRBJ1-6,NA,NA,CASSSQGSSPLHF,TGTGCCAGTAGTAGCCAAGGGAGCTCACCCCTCCACTTT
TRBV9,20,TRBJ2-3,TRBD2,NA,CASSVATTSGIGSPQDTQYF,TGTGCCAGCAGCGTAGCTACAACTAGCGGGATTGGGTCCCCACAGGATACGCAGTATTTT
TRBV24-1,16,TRBJ2-5,NA,NA,CATQTAGTKDQETQYF,TGTGCCACTCAAACTGCCGGGACAAAAGACCAAGAGACCCAGTACTTC
TRBV30,12,TRBJ2-7,NA,NA,CAWSRQTYEQYF,TGTGCCTGGAGTAGACAGACCTACGAGCAGTACTTC
TRBV24-1,24,TRBJ2-1,TRBD2,NA,CATSDRTSVGRAPESALVFNEQFF,TGTGCCACCAGTGATAGGACTAGCGTGGGGCGGGCGCCCGAGTCCGCTTTGGTTTTCAATGAGCAGTTCTTC
TRBV3-1/TRBV3-2,14,TRBJ2-3,NA,NA,CASSSRQSGDTQYF,TGTGCCAGCAGCAGTAGACAGTCTGGGGATACGCAGTATTTT
TRBV24-1,17,TRBJ2-1,TRBD1,NA,CATSDPSPSDRIYEQFF,TGTGCCACCAGTGATCCCTCCCCCTCGGACAGGATCTATGAGCAGTTCTTC
TRBV5-1,14,TRBJ1-1,TRBD1,once,CASSPQGGGTEAFF,TGCGCCAGCAGCCCACAGGGGGGAGGCACTGAAGCTTTCTTT
TRBV6-5,14,TRBJ1-2,NA,once,CASIPLGQSYGYTF,TGTGCCAGCATCCCACTTGGACAGAGCTATGGCTACACCTTC
TRBV19,14,TRBJ1-5,TRBD1,NA,CASSSGQGGQPQHF,TGTGCCAGTAGTTCGGGACAGGGTGGTCAGCCCCAGCATTTT
TRBV24-1,15,TRBJ1-5,NA,NA,CATSDNRQENQPQHF,TGTGCCACCAGTGATAACCGCCAGGAAAATCAGCCCCAGCATTTT
TRBV19,15,TRBJ2-7,TRBD1,few,CASRRGGQLAYEQYF,TGTGCCAGTAGGCGAGGGGGACAGCTCGCCTACGAGCAGTACTTC
TRBV19,15,TRBJ2-7,TRBD2,NA,CASGDNSGRDYEQYF,TGTGCCAGTGGTGATAATAGCGGGAGGGATTACGAGCAGTACTTC
TRBV29-1,12,TRBJ2-2,NA,NA,CSARREHGELFF,TGCAGCGCACGCAGGGAACACGGGGAGCTGTTTTTT
TRBV18,16,TRBJ1-1,TRBD1,NA,CASSPSEQGLNTEAFF,TGTGCCAGCTCACCCAGTGAACAGGGGCTAAACACTGAAGCTTTCTTT
TRBV7-3,16,TRBJ2-3,TRBD2,NA,CASSQTSGSGEDTQYF,TGTGCCAGCAGTCAAACTAGCGGGAGTGGAGAAGATACGCAGTATTTT
TRBV7-9,11,TRBJ2-1,NA,NA,CASSSGREQFF,TGTGCCAGCAGCTCGGGTAGGGAGCAGTTCTTC
TRBV10-1,17,TRBJ2-2,NA,NA,CASSDGGRHTNTGELFF,TGCGCCAGCAGTGACGGAGGGAGACACACGAACACCGGGGAGCTGTTTTTT
TRBV7-7,15,TRBJ2-3,TRBD2,few,CASSPRLAETDTQYF,TGTGCTAGCAGCCCCCGACTAGCGGAAACAGATACGCAGTATTTT
TRBV12-3/TRBV12-4,13,TRBJ2-7,NA,NA,CASSRLTGDEQYF,TGTGCCAGCAGTCGGTTAACAGGAGACGAGCAGTACTTC
TRBV28,18,TRBJ2-6,TRBD1,once,CASSTPGQVPSGANVLTF,TGTGCCAGCAGTACACCGGGACAGGTTCCGTCTGGGGCCAACGTCCTGACTTTC
TRBV5-1,16,TRBJ2-2,TRBD2,NA,CASSSTSVENTGELFF,TGCGCCAGCAGCTCTACTAGCGTAGAGAACACCGGGGAGCTGTTTTTT
TRBV20-1,11,TRBJ2-7,NA,NA,CSARPSYEQYF,TGCAGTGCTAGACCGAGCTACGAGCAGTACTTC
TRBV11-2,16,TRBJ2-7,TRBD2,NA,CASSLEGLAGSYEQYF,TGTGCCAGCAGCTTAGAGGGACTAGCGGGTTCCTACGAGCAGTACTTC
TRBV12-3/TRBV12-4,12,TRBJ1-6,NA,NA,CASSFSGSPLHF,TGTGCCAGCAGTTTTTCGGGGTCACCCCTCCACTTT
TRBV10-1,14,TRBJ2-3,NA,NA,CASSDGGSTDTQYF,TGCGCCAGCAGTGACGGCGGGAGCACAGATACGCAGTATTTT
TRBV5-4,15,TRBJ2-7,TRBD1,NA,CASSLRTGGSYEQYF,TGTGCCAGCAGCCTTCGGACAGGGGGCAGCTACGAGCAGTACTTC
TRBV5-4,12,TRBJ2-1,NA,NA,CASSSSGSQQFF,TGTGCCAGCAGCTCGTCCGGGAGTCAGCAGTTCTTC
TRBV7-9,12,TRBJ2-7,NA,NA,CASSLGPREQYF,TGTGCCAGCAGCTTAGGCCCGAGAGAGCAGTACTTC
TRBV6-1,14,TRBJ2-7,NA,NA,CASSEVAPTYEQYF,TGTGCCAGCAGTGAAGTTGCTCCTACCTACGAGCAGTACTTC
TRBV24-1,14,TRBJ2-5,NA,NA,CATSDSAVGETQYF,TGTGCCACCAGTGATTCCGCGGTGGGAGAGACCCAGTACTTC
TRBV29-1,13,TRBJ2-3,TRBD2,NA,CSPRLAGTDTQYF,TGCAGCCCTAGACTAGCGGGCACAGATACGCAGTATTTT
TRBV5-3,16,TRBJ1-1,NA,NA,CARRYLRRRTNTEAFF,TGTGCCAGAAGGTACCTCAGACGGAGAACGAACACTGAAGCTTTCTTT